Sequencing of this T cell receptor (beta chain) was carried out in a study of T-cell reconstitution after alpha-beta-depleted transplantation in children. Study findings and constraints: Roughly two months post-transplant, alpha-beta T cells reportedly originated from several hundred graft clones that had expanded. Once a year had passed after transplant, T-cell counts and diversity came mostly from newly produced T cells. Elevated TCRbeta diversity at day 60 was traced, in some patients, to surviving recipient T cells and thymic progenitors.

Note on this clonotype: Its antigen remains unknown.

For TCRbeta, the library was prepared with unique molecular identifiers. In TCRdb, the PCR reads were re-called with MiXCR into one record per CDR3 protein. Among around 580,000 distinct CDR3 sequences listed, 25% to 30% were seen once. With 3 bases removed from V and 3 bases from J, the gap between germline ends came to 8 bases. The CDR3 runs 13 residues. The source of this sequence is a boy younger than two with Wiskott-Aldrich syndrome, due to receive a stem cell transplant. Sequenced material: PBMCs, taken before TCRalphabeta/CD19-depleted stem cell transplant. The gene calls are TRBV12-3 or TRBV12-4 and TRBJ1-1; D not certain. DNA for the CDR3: TGTGCCAGCAGTTTGAGGCTGGACACTGAAGCTTTCTTT. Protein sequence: CASSLRLDTEAFF.